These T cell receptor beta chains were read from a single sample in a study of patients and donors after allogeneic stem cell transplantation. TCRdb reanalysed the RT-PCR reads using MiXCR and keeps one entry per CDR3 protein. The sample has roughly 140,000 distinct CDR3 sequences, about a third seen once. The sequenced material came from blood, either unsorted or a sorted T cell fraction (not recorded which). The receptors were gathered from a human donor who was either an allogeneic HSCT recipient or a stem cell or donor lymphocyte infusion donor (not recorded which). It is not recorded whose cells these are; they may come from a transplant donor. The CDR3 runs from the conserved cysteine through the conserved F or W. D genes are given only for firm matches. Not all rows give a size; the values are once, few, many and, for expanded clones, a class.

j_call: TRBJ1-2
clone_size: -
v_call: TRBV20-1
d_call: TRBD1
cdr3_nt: TGCAGCGTGAATGACAGGGACTATGGCTACACCTTC
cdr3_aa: CSVNDRDYGYTF

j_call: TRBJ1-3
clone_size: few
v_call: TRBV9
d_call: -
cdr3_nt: TGTGCCAGCAGCGTAGACGCGGCGTTCGGAAACACCATATATTTT
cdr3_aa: CASSVDAAFGNTIYF

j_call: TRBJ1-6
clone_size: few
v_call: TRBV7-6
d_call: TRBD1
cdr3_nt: TGTGCCAGCAGCCGGGACAGGGGAGGATCAAATTCACCCCTCCACTTT
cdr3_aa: CASSRDRGGSNSPLHF

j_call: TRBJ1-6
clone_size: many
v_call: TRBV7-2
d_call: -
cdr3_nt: TGTGCCAGCAGCTTAGTAGGGAATTCACCCCTCCACTTT
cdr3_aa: CASSLVGNSPLHF

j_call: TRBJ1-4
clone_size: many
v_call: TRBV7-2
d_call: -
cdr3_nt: TGTGCCAGCAGCGTCCGACAGGCAACTAATGAAAAACTGTTTTTT
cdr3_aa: CASSVRQATNEKLFF

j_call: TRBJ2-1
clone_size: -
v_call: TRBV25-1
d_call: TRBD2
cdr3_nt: TGTGCCAGCAGTGTACCCCCCCTACGGGGGGGCGCGGGCAATGAGCAGTTCTTC
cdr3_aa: CASSVPPLRGGAGNEQFF

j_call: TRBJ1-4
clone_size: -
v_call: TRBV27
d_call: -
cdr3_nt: TGTGCCAGCAGTCAGTTGGACAGTACTAATGAAAAACTGTTTTTT
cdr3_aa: CASSQLDSTNEKLFF

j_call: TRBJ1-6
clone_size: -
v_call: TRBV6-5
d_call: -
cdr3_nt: TGTGCCAGCAGTTACCGGGACACCCGGCCGAATTCACCCCTCCACTTT
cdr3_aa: CASSYRDTRPNSPLHF

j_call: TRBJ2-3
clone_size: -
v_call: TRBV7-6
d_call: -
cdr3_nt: TGTGCCAGCAGCCCTACGTTGGTTGCGGGTGGGCCGGATACGCAGTATTTT
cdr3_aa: CASSPTLVAGGPDTQYF

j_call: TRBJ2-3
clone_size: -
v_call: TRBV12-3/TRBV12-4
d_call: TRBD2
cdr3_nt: TGTGCCAGCAGTGGACCGGGACTAGCGGCCTTTAGCACAGATACGCAGTATTTT
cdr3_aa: CASSGPGLAAFSTDTQYF

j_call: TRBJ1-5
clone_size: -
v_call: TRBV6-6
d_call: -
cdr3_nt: TGTGCCAGCAGCCGGGGGCGCAACAATCAGCCCCAGCATTTT
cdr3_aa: CASSRGRNNQPQHF

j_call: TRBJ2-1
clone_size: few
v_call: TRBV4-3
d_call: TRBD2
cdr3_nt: TGCGCCAGCAGCCAAGAGGGAGGGTTCAATGAGCAGTTCTTC
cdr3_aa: CASSQEGGFNEQFF

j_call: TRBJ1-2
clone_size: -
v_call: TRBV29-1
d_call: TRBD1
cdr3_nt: TGCAGCGTTGATATGGGACAGGGAGAGGGGTATGGCTACACCTTC
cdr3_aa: CSVDMGQGEGYGYTF

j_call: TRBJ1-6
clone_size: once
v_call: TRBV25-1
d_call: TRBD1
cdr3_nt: TGTGCCAGCAGTGAATCCCAGGGGGCAAATTCACCCCTCCACTTT
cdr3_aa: CASSESQGANSPLHF

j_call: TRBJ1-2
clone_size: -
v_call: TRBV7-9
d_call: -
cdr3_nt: TGTGCCAGCAGCTTAGAAGAAATCTATGGCTACACCTTC
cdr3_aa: CASSLEEIYGYTF

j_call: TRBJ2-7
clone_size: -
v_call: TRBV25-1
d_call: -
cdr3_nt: TGTGCCAGCCAAAGGACTGCCTCCGAGCAGTACTTC
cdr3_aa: CASQRTASEQYF

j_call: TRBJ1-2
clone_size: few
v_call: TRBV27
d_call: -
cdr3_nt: TGTGCCAGCAGTTCCTTAATCGGGGACTCTGGCTATGGCTACACCTTC
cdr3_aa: CASSSLIGDSGYGYTF

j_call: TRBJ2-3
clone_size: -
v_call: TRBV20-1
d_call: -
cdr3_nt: TGCAGTGCTAGCACAGAGCTTAGCACAGATACGCAGTATTTT
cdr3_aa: CSASTELSTDTQYF

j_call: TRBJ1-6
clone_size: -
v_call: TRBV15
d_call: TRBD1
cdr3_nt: TGTGCCACCAGCAGCCCCCCGGGACAGAATAATTCACCCCTCCACTTT
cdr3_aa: CATSSPPGQNNSPLHF

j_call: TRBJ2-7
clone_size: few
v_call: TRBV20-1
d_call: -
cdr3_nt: TGCAGTGCTAGGACCCCGGGGGACGAGCAGTACTTC
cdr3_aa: CSARTPGDEQYF

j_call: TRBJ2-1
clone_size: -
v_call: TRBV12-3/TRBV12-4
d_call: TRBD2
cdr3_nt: TGTGCCAGCAGTGAACTAGCGGGGGGCCACCATGAGCAGTTCTTC
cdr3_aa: CASSELAGGHHEQFF

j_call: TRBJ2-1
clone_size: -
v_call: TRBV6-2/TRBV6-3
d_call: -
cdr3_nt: TGTGCCAGCAGTTACCAGGGCTGGGGAGTCTACAATGAGCAGTTCTTC
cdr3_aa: CASSYQGWGVYNEQFF

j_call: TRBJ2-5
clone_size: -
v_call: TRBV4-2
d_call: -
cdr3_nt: TGTGCCAGCAGCCAAGATCCAGACAGGTCTTTTGGAGGGACCCAGTACTTC
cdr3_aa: CASSQDPDRSFGGTQYF

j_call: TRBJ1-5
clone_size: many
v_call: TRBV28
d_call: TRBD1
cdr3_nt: TGTGCCAGCAGTTTATTGACAGGGGGAAATCAGCCCCAGCATTTT
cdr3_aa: CASSLLTGGNQPQHF

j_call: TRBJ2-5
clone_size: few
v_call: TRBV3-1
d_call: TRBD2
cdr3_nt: TGTGCCAGCAGCCAAGATGAGGGTAGCGGGGAGACCCAGTACTTC
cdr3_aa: CASSQDEGSGETQYF

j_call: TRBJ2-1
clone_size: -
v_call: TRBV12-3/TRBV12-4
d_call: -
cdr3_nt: TGTGCCAGCAGTTCCTCGGCCGGATACAATGAGCAGTTCTTC
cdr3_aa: CASSSSAGYNEQFF

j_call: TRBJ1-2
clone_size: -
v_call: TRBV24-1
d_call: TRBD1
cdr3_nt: TGTGCCACCAGTGATTCGGACAGGGGCTATGGCTACACCTTC
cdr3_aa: CATSDSDRGYGYTF

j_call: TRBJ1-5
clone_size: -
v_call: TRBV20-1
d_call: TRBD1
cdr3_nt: TGCAGTGCAACAGGGGGCGATCAGCCCCAGCATTTT
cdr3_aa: CSATGGDQPQHF

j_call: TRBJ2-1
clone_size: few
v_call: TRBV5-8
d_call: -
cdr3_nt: TGTGCCAGCAGCGCCCGGGTCCCTCGGAATGAGCAGTTCTTC
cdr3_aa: CASSARVPRNEQFF

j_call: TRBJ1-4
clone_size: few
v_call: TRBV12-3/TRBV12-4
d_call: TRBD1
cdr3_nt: TGTGCCAGCAGCCCCGGGACAGGGCCCTTGCGCATTGAAAAACTGTTTTTT
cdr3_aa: CASSPGTGPLRIEKLFF